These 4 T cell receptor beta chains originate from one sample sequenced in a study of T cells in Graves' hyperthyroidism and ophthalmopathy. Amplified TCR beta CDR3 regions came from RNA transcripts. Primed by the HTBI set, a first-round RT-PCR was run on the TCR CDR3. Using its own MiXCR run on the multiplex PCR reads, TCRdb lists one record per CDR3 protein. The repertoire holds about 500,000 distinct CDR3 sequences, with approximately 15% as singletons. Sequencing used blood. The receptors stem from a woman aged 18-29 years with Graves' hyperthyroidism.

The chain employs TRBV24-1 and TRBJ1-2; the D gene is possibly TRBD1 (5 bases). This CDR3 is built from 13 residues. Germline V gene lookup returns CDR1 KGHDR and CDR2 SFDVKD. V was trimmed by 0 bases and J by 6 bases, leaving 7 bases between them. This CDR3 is CATSDLRGHGYTF. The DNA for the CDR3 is TGTGCCACCAGTGATTTGAGGGGCCATGGCTACACCTTC.

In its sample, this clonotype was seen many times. CDR3 amino acids: CAWNQIKLPVDGYTF. CDR3 DNA: TGTGCCTGGAACCAAATTAAACTCCCTGTGGATGGCTACACCTTC. The V and J genes are TRBV30 and TRBJ1-2; no clear D. With 4 bases removed from V and 6 bases from J, the gap between germline ends came to 21 bases. The CDR3 extends over 15 amino acids. Germline lookup yields CDR1 GTSNPN and CDR2 SVGIG (reference sequence). Full variable domain (remainder filled in from reference TRBV30 and TRBJ1-2): SQTIHQWPATLVQPVGSPLSLECTVEGTSNPNLYWYRQAAGRGLQLLFYSVGIGQISSEVPQNLSASRPQDRQFILSSKKLLLSDSGFYLCAWNQIKLPVDGYTFGSGTRLTVV.

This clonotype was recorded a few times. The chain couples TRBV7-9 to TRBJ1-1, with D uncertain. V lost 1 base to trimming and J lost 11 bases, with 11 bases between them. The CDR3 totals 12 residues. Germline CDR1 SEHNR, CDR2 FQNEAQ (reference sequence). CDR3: CASSLGTGGAFF. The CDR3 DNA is TGTGCCAGCAGCTTAGGGACGGGAGGGGCTTTCTTT.

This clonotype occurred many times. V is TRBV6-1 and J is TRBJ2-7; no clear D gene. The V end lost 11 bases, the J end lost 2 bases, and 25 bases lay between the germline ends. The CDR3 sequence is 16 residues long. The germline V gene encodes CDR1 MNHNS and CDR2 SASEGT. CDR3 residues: CARGLLCGDDAYEQYV. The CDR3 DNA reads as TGTGCCCGCGGCCTCCTGTGTGGCGACGACGCCTACGAGCAGTACGTC.